The 26 T cell receptor beta chains below come from one sample, sequenced in a study of cytomegalovirus exposure and HLA in healthy donors. PCR amplification relied on 60 Vbeta primers (plus 13 Jbeta primers). Assay: immunoSEQ multiplex PCR; the TCRdb copy retains only in-frame clones and omits some. Of 150,000 or so clones listed, 73% are singletons. The specimen sequenced was PBMCs. The receptors shown here come from a woman between 18 and 29 years old in good health and CMV-seronegative.

This chain uses TRBV11-3 with TRBJ1-5; D is uncertain. Germline V gives CDR1 SGHNT, CDR2 YENEEA. The CDR3 is made up of 17 amino acids. V lost 2 bases to trimming and J lost 0 bases, with 14 bases between them. CDR3 nucleotides: TGTGCCAGCAGCTTATTCCGTCCTTATTATAGCAATCAGCCCCAGCATTTT. Translating gives CASSLFRPYYSNQPQHF.

The rearrangement links TRBV29-1 to TRBJ2-7; D may be TRBD1 (8 bases). The CDR3 is 13 residues long. The V end was cut by 6 bases, the J end by 3 bases, with 15 bases between. Germline V gives CDR1 SQVTM, CDR2 ANQGSEA. The CDR3 loop reads CSVGGTGIYEQYF. The CDR3 bases are TGCAGCGTCGGGGGGACAGGCATCTACGAGCAGTACTTC.

This clone appeared many times. The V call is TRBV6-1, the J call TRBJ2-7, with D maybe TRBD1 (6 bases). The CDR3 sequence is 16 residues long. Germline CDR1 reads MNHNS; CDR2 reads SASEGT. V lost 2 bases and J 0 bases, leaving 14 bases between the germline ends. As DNA, the CDR3 is TGTGCCAGCAGTGAATCGGCAGGGGCAAGCTCCTACGAGCAGTACTTC. It specifies CASSESAGASSYEQYF.

This clone was found a few times. This chain's CDR3 is CASSPRGGLVGTEAFF. CDR3 in DNA: TGTGCCAGCAGCCCTAGGGGGGGGCTCGTCGGTACTGAAGCTTTCTTT. V usage is TRBV9 and J usage is TRBJ1-1; the D gene is possibly TRBD1 (6 bases). Germline values: CDR1 SGDLS, CDR2 YYNGEE. CDR3 size: 16 residues. V was pared by 4 bases and J by 5 bases, with 21 bases between.

The chain recombines TRBV13 with TRBJ2-1; D call uncertain. This CDR3 is 13 amino acids long. The germline V gene encodes CDR1 PRHDT and CDR2 FYEKMQ (reference sequence). V lost 2 bases, J lost 6 bases, and 8 bases lay in between. CDR3 nucleotides: TGTGCCAGCAGCTTAAGGTGGGCCAATGAGCAGTTCTTC. This sequence encodes CASSLRWANEQFF.

J is TRBJ2-2 and V is TRBV2; 7 bases match TRBD1. The CDR3 has 14 amino acids. The ends lost 4 bases at V and 6 bases at J; junction bases unmatched: 5. Germline assignment: CDR1 SNHLY and CDR2 FYNNEI. CDR3 coding DNA: TGTGCCAGCAGTGTGAGGGGGCGAGCCGGGGAGCTGTTTTTT. This translates into CASSVRGRAGELFF.

This clone showed up just once. The chain combines TRBV6-5 with TRBJ1-2, with TRBD1 matching over 7 bases. In germline, CDR1 is MNHEY, CDR2 SVGAGI. CDR3 length: 13 amino acids. After removal of 5 bases from V and 4 bases from J, the junction contained 4 bases not matched to a gene. CDR3 sequence (DNA): TGTGCCAGCAGTATAGGGGGCGGCTATGGCTACACCTTC. Translation: CASSIGGGYGYTF.

This clone was counted only a few times. The rearrangement uses TRBV7-6 and TRBJ1-4, with D unresolved. Germline V gene lookup returns CDR1 SGHVS and CDR2 FNYEAQ. The CDR3 has 16 residues. V shed 6 bases and J shed 5 bases, with 19 bases lying between them. This CDR3 is CASSSTVAQQNEKLFF. The CDR3, as DNA: TGTGCCAGCAGTTCCACGGTGGCACAGCAAAATGAAAAACTGTTTTTT.

This chain links TRBV30 with TRBJ1-2; D remains unclear. The CDR3 runs 13 residues. Trimming stripped 4 bases from V and 4 bases from J, with 13 bases between. Looked up from germline, CDR1 is GTSNPN and CDR2 is SVGIG (reference sequence). CDR3 sequence: CAWTPTESYGYTF. In nucleotides, the CDR3 is TGTGCCTGGACCCCGACGGAGAGCTATGGCTACACCTTC.

This sequence joins TRBV4-3 and TRBJ1-3, with D uncertain. The length of the CDR3 is 14 residues. V dropped 4 bases and J dropped 0 bases, with 7 bases sitting between them. Germline V gene lookup returns CDR1 LGHNA and CDR2 YSLEER. The CDR3 sequence is CASSPMSSGNTIYF. The DNA for the CDR3 is TGCGCCAGCAGCCCAATGAGCTCTGGAAACACCATATATTTT.

This chain uses TRBV7-2 with TRBJ2-3; 8 bases agree with TRBD2. V lost 1 base to trimming and J lost 0 bases; unmatched junction nucleotides: 9. This CDR3 has 18 residues. Germline assignment: CDR1 SGHTA and CDR2 FQGNSA. CDR3 sequence (DNA): TGTGCCAGCAGCTTAGTCCTCTTCGCGGGGGGTAGCACAGATACGCAGTATTTT. Translating gives CASSLVLFAGGSTDTQYF.

The chain combines TRBV5-6 with TRBJ2-3; 10 bases align to TRBD2. V lost 0 bases, J lost 1 base, and 8 bases stayed unmatched. The CDR3 has 18 amino acids. Looked up from germline, CDR1 is SGHDT and CDR2 is YYEEEE. In DNA form, the CDR3 reads TGTGCCAGCAGCTTGGGATGGCGTACTAGCGGGGGCACAGATACGCAGTATTTT. Residues: CASSLGWRTSGGTDTQYF.

Of note for this clone: This specimen includes other DNA sequences encoding the same CDR3. The chain combines TRBV7-2 with TRBJ1-5; 8 bases are shared with TRBD1. Germline trimming cut 2 bases from V and 4 bases from J; bases unmatched to any gene: 1. CDR3 length: 14 residues. Germline V gives CDR1 SGHTA, CDR2 FQGNSA. CDR3 in DNA: TGTGCCAGCAGCTTAAGACAGGGGAATCAGCCCCAGCATTTT. This codes for CASSLRQGNQPQHF.

The V call is TRBV18, the J call TRBJ1-1; the match to TRBD1 covers 11 bases. V dropped 4 bases and J dropped 0; count of bases not matched to a gene: 4. Germline CDR1 reads KGHSH; CDR2 reads LQKENI. The CDR3 covers 16 residues. CDR3 sequence (DNA): TGTGCCAGCTCACAAGGACAGGGGGCTTTGAACACTGAAGCTTTCTTT. It translates to CASSQGQGALNTEAFF.

The rearrangement links TRBV7-2 to TRBJ2-5; D uncertain. This CDR3 is built from 14 residues. Germline V lookup: CDR1 SGHTA, CDR2 FQGNSA. V lost 5 bases and J lost 0, with 10 bases in between. DNA of the CDR3: TGTGCCAGCAGCCGCGACACCGACCAAGAGACCCAGTACTTC. Residues: CASSRDTDQETQYF.

This chain joins TRBV5-4 and TRBJ1-6, with D tentatively TRBD1 (6 bases). There are 15 residues in the CDR3. Per germline, CDR1 SGHNT and CDR2 YYREEE (reference sequence). The V and J ends lost 4 bases and 7 bases respectively, with 15 bases between them. CDR3 nucleotides: TGTGCCAGCAGCCCAGGGACACCGGGAAATTCACCCCTCCACTTT. Protein: CASSPGTPGNSPLHF.

The chain combines TRBV9 with TRBJ2-5, with 8 bases identical to TRBD2. The CDR3 runs to 14 residues. Germline V gene sequence: CDR1 SGDLS, CDR2 YYNGEE. V was pared by 1 base and J by 5 bases, with 4 bases of the junction left unmatched. Here the CDR3 DNA reads TGTGCCAGCAGCGTATTCGGGGGGGGTGAGACCCAGTACTTC. It translates to CASSVFGGGETQYF.

V gene TRBV11-3 combines with J gene TRBJ2-1; D unclear. Trimming removed 0 bases from V and 6 bases from J, with 3 bases in between. Looked up from germline, CDR1 is SGHNT and CDR2 is YENEEA. The CDR3 runs to 12 residues. CDR3 region: CASSLDRNEQFF. The CDR3 DNA is TGTGCCAGCAGCTTAGATCGCAATGAGCAGTTCTTC.

The rearrangement uses TRBV15 and TRBJ2-3; the D gene is possibly TRBD2 (6 bases). This CDR3 region has 18 residues. V lost 0 bases and J 1 base, leaving 17 bases between the germline ends. Germline CDR1 is LNHNV and CDR2 is YYDKDF (reference sequence). CDR3 sequence (DNA): TGTGCCACCAGCAGAGAATGGGCCCCAGGGAGGCGCACAGATACGCAGTATTTT. Encoded protein: CATSREWAPGRRTDTQYF.

The chain has TRBV28 and TRBJ1-3, with 8 bases lining up with TRBD1. The CDR3 loop spans 17 amino acids. Trimming took 1 base from V and 0 from J; bases not matched to a gene: 5. The germline gives CDR1 MDHEN, CDR2 SYDVKM. The DNA for the CDR3 is TGTGCCAGCAGTTTATTTGTCAGGGGGCTCTCTGGAAACACCATATATTTT. Translating it yields CASSLFVRGLSGNTIYF. Variable domain in full (rest from reference TRBV28 and TRBJ1-3): DVKVTQSSRYLVKRTGEKVFLECVQDMDHENMFWYRQDPGLGLRLIYFSYDVKMKEKGDIPEGYSVSREKKERFSLILESASTNQTSMYLCASSLFVRGLSGNTIYFGEGSWLTVV.

The chain carries TRBV4-3 and TRBJ1-1, with D perhaps matching TRBD1 (6 bases). CDR1 is LGHNA and CDR2 is YSLEER in the germline V gene. CDR3 length: 17 amino acids. Trimming left V 0 bases short and J 6 bases short, with 20 bases between. The CDR3 DNA is TGCGCCAGCAGCCAAGATCGGTGGGCTCGGCGGGGGCCTGAAGCTTTCTTT. It encodes CASSQDRWARRGPEAFF.

This clone was detected only a few times. J is TRBJ2-5 and V is TRBV27, with unresolved D. This CDR3 is 9 amino acids long. The V gene lost 10 bases and the J gene lost 3 bases, with 3 bases spanning the gap. CDR1 is MNHEY and CDR2 is SMNVEV in the germline V gene (reference sequence). The CDR3 DNA is TGTGCCACCGAAGAGACCCAGTACTTC. Protein: CATEETQYF.

The chain employs TRBV19 and TRBJ2-3; TRBD1 aligns across 7 bases. J was trimmed by 2 bases and V by 9 bases; bases with no gene match: 14. The CDR3 covers 16 residues. Germline V gene data show CDR1 as LNHDA and CDR2 as SQIVND (reference sequence). CDR3 amino acids: CASRKRGPGVTDTQYF. The CDR3 DNA reads TGTGCCAGCAGGAAAAGGGGGCCCGGCGTCACAGATACGCAGTATTTT.

The J gene is TRBJ2-1, the V gene TRBV11-2, with D perhaps matching TRBD2 (5 bases). The CDR3 extends over 17 amino acids. CDR1 is SGHAT and CDR2 is FQNNGV in the germline V gene. V lost 6 bases and J 5 bases, leaving 23 bases between the germline ends. The DNA of the CDR3 is TGTGCCAGCAGATCCCCGCTCAAGCGGAGTCGAGACAATGAGCAGTTCTTC. Amino acid sequence: CASRSPLKRSRDNEQFF.

This chain connects TRBV27 to TRBJ2-5; 7 nucleotides agree with TRBD1. Near its end, the DNA agrees better with TRBJ2-7, so the J call may be wrong. The germline V gene encodes CDR1 MNHEY and CDR2 SMNVEV (reference sequence). This CDR3 region has 16 residues. This chain's CDR3 is CASSLRVPGGSYEQYF. Written as DNA, the CDR3 is TGTGCCAGCAGTTTAAGGGTGCCAGGGGGTAGCTACGAGCAGTACTTC.

The chain has TRBV5-4 and TRBJ1-1, with a weak D call TRBD1 (5 bases). This CDR3 comprises 14 residues. The germline CDR1 and CDR2 sequences are SGHNT and YYREEE (reference sequence). V was shortened by 0 bases and J by 1 base, with 7 bases between the two germline ends. CDR3 in amino acids: CASSLGDRNTEAFF. The CDR3, as DNA: TGTGCCAGCAGCTTGGGTGACAGGAACACTGAAGCTTTCTTT.